This T cell receptor beta chain was captured by sequencing in a study of blood T cell repertoires in COVID-19. Study at large: Italy, Spain and the United States were the sources of the convalescent and acute COVID-19 samples.

Recovered status applied to Cohort 3 donors who had two consecutive negative PCRs. It also applied to those with clearance or with symptom resolution. Sequencing used immunoSEQ multiplex PCR; TCRdb keeps in-frame clones, though not all of them. The sample records 400,000 or so clones, less than 95% being singletons. Trimming took 3 bases from V and 6 from J; bases not matched to a gene: 13. The CDR3 has 17 amino acids. Germline V lookup: CDR1 MRHNA, CDR2 SNTAGT. The TCR comes from a man younger than 35 who had recovered from COVID-19. The chain recombines TRBV6-4 with TRBJ2-3; 9 positions agree with TRBD2. The material sequenced was PBMCs or T cells enriched from blood (not recorded which). The CDR3 is CASSEYPSGELDDTQYF. The CDR3 region has the DNA TGTGCCAGCAGTGAATACCCTAGCGGGGAATTAGATGATACGCAGTATTTT.